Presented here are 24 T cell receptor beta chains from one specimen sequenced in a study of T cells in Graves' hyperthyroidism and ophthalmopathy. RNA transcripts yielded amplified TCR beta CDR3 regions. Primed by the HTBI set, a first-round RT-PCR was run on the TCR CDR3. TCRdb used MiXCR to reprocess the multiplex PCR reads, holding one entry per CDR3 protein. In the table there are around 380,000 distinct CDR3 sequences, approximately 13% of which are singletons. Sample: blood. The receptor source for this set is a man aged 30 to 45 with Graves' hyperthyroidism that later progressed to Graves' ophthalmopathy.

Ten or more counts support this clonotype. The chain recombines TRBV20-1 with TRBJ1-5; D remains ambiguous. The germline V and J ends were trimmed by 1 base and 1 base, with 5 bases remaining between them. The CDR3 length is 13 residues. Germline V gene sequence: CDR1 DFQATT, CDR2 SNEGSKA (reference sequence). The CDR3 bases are TGCAGTGCTAGAGTATACAGCAATCAGCCCCAGCATTTT. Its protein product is CSARVYSNQPQHF.

The CDR3 nucleotides read TGCAGTGCTGGACCTTTCTTCGACAGGGGTGGCTATAATTCACCCCTCCACTTT. Translation: CSAGPFFDRGGYNSPLHF. The rearrangement joins TRBV20-1 to TRBJ1-6, with 8 bases fitting TRBD1. CDR3 length equals 18 residues. With 5 bases clipped from V and 3 bases from J, the junction kept 15 bases outside the gene matches. From germline, CDR1 is DFQATT and CDR2 SNEGSKA (reference sequence).

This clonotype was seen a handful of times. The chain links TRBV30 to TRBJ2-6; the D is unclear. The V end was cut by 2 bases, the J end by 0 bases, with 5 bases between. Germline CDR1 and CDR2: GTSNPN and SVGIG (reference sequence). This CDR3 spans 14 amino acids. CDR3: CAWSLDSGANVLTF. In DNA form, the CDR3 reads TGTGCCTGGAGTCTGGACTCTGGGGCCAACGTCCTGACTTTC. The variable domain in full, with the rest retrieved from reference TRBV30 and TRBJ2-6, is SQTIHQWPATLVQPVGSPLSLECTVEGTSNPNLYWYRQAAGRGLQLLFYSVGIGQISSEVPQNLSASRPQDRQFILSSKKLLLSDSGFYLCAWSLDSGANVLTFGAGSRLTVL.

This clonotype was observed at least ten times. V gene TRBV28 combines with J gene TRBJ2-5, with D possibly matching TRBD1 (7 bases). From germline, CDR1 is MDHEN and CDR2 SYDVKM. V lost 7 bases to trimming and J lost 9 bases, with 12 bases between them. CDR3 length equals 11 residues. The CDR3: CASNFRGAQYF. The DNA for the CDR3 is TGTGCCAGCAATTTCAGGGGGGCCCAGTACTTC.

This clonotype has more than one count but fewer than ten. The CDR3, as DNA: TGCAGCGTTGGATACAGGGTTAGGGAAAAACTGTTTTTT. This sequence encodes CSVGYRVREKLFF. The rearrangement uses TRBV29-1 and TRBJ1-4, with D possibly being TRBD1 (6 bases). Trimming removed 4 bases at V and 8 bases at J, with 14 bases between. This CDR3 region has 13 residues. The germline CDR1 and CDR2 sequences are SQVTM and ANQGSEA.

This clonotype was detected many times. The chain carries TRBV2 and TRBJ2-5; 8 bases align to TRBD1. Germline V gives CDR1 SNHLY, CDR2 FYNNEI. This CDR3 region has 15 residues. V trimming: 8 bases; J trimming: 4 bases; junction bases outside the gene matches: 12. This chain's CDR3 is CASSRQGISGETQYF. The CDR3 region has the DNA TGTGCCAGCTCGAGACAGGGGATATCAGGAGAGACCCAGTACTTC.

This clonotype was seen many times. CDR3 protein: CASSRGPGNTEAFF. The CDR3 DNA sequence: TGCGCCAGCAGCCGTGGGCCCGGGAACACTGAAGCTTTCTTT. The chain is built from TRBV4-1 and TRBJ1-1, with D hard to call. Trimming removed 4 bases from V and 1 base from J, with 10 bases in between. Germline loops: CDR1 MGHRA, CDR2 YSYEKL. CDR3 length: 14 amino acids.

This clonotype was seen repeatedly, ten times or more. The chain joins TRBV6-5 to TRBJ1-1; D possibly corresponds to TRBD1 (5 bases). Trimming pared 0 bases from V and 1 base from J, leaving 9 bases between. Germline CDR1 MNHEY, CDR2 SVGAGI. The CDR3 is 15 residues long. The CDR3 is CASSYSGTANTEAFF. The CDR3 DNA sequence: TGTGCCAGCAGTTACTCGGGGACCGCGAACACTGAAGCTTTCTTT.

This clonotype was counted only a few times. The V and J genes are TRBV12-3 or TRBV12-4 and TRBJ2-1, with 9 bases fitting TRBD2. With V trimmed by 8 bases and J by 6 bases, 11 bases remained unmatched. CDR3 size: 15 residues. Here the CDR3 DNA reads TGTGCCAGCCGGGCTGGGCTAGCGGGGACCAATGAGCAGTTCTTC. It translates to CASRAGLAGTNEQFF.

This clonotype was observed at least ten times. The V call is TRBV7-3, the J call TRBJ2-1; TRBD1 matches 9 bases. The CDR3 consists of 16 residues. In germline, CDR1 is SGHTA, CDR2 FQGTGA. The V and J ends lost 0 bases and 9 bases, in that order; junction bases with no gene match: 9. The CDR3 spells CASSLTSTGGRVEQFF. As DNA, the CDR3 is TGTGCCAGCAGCTTAACGTCGACAGGGGGTAGGGTTGAGCAGTTCTTC.

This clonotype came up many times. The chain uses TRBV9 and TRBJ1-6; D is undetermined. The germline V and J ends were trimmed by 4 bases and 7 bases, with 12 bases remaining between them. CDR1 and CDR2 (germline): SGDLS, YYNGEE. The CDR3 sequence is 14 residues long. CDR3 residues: CASSPRERNSPLHF. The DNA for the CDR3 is TGTGCCAGCAGCCCTCGGGAGCGGAATTCACCCCTCCACTTT.

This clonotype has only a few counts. The CDR3 loop reads CASRNRMTGSLDNEQFF. The CDR3 DNA follows: TGTGCCAGCAGAAACCGGATGACAGGGAGCCTTGACAATGAGCAGTTCTTC. The chain joins TRBV12-3 or TRBV12-4 to TRBJ2-1, with TRBD1 identical over 7 bases. The V and J ends lost 6 bases and 5 bases, in that order; junction bases with no gene match: 16. CDR3 length equals 17 residues.

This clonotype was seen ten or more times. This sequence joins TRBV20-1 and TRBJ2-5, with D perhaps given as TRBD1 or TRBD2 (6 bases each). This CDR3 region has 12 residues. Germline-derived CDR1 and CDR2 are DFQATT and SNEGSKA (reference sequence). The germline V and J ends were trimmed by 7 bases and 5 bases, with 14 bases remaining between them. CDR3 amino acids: CSVGRGRETQYF. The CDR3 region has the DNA TGCAGTGTAGGAAGGGGGAGGGAGACCCAGTACTTC.

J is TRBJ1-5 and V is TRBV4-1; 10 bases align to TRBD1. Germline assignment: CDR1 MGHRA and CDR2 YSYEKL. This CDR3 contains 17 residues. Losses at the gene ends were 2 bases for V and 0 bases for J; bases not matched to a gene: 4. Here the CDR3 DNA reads TGCGCCAGCAGCCAACCTCGACAGGGGGCTAGCAATCAGCCCCAGCATTTT. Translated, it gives CASSQPRQGASNQPQHF.

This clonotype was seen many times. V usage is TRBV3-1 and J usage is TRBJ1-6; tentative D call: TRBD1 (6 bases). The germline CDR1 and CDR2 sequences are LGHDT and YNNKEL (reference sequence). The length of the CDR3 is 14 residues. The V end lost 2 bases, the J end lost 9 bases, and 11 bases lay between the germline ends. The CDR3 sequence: CASSQRGASSPLHF. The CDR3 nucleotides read TGTGCCAGCAGCCAAAGGGGGGCGAGTTCACCCCTCCACTTT.

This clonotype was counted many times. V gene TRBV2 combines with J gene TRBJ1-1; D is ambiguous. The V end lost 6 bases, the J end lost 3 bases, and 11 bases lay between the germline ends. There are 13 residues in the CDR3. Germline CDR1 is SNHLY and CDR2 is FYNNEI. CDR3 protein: CASSQERDTEAFF. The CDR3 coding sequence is TGTGCCAGCAGCCAAGAAAGGGACACTGAAGCTTTCTTT.

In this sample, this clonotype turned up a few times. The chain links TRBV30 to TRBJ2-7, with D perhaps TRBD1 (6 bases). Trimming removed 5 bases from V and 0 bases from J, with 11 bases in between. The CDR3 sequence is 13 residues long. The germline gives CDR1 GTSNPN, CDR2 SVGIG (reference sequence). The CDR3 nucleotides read TGTGCCTGGGGACAGTCCTTCTCCTACGAGCAGTACTTC. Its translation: CAWGQSFSYEQYF.

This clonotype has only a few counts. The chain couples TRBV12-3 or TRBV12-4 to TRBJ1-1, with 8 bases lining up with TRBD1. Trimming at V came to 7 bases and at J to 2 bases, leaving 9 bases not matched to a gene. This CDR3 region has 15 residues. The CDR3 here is CASTPGTGLNTEAFF. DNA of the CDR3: TGTGCCAGCACCCCCGGGACAGGATTAAACACTGAAGCTTTCTTT.

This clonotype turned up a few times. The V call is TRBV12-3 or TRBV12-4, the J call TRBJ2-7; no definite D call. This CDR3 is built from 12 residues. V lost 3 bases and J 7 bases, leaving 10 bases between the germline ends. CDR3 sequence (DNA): TGTGCCAGCAGTTTTGGGATCGGGGAGCAGTACTTC. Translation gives CASSFGIGEQYF.

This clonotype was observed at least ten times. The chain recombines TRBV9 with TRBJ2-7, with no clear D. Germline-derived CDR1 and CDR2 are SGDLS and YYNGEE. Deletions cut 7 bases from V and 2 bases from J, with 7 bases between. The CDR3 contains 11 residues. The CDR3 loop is CASGEAYEQYF. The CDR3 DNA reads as TGTGCCAGCGGAGAAGCCTACGAGCAGTACTTC.

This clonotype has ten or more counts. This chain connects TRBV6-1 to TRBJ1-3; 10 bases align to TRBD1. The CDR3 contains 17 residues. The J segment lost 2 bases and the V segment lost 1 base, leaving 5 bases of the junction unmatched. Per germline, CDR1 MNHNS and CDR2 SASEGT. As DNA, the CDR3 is TGTGCCAGCAGTGAAGTTCGAGACAGGGGGCCTGGAAACACCATATATTTT. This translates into CASSEVRDRGPGNTIYF.

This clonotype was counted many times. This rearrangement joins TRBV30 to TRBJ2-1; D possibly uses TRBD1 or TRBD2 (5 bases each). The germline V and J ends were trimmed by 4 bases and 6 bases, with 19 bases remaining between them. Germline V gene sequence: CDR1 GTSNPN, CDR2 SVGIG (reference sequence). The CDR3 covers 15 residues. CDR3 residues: CAWNVGLGRLNEQFF. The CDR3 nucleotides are TGTGCCTGGAACGTAGGTTTGGGACGGCTCAATGAGCAGTTCTTC.

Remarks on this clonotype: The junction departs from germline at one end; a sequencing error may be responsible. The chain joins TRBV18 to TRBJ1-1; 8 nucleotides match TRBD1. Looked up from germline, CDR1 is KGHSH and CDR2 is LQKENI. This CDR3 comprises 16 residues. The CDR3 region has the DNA TGTGCCAACTCACCCCAGGGGGCAGTTATGAACACTGAAGCTTTCTTT. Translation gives CANSPQGAVMNTEAFF.

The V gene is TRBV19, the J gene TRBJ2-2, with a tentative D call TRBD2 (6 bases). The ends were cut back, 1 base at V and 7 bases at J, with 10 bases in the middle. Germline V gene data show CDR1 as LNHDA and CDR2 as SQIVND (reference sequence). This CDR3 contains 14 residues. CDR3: CASSIVGGSGELFF. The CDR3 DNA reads TGTGCCAGTAGTATAGTCGGGGGTAGCGGGGAGCTGTTTTTT.